This T cell receptor beta chain was sequenced in a study of blood T cell repertoires in COVID-19. Background on the study: Acute-phase and convalescent COVID-19 samples originated in the United States, Italy and Spain. Sample material is recorded as cDNA or gDNA derived from T cells, B-cell-depleted T cells, or PBMCs.

In the study's own analysis: By means of reference gene primer amplification, nucleated cell counts were estimated. The method was immunoSEQ multiplex PCR; TCRdb's version includes in-frame clones alone and lacks a portion of them. D and trimming come from the DNA, and the V and J calls and clone size come from that table. The sample has more than 300,000 clones; over 80% are singletons. Each participant's cohort was designated according to participant-reported clinical history. V trimming: 4 bases; J trimming: 4 bases; junction bases outside the gene matches: 8. CDR3 length equals 16 residues. Per germline, CDR1 SGHRS and CDR2 YFSETQ. This clone was seen more than once but under ten times.

The chain couples TRBV5-1 to TRBJ2-2; TRBD1 agrees at 9 bases. Sample: PBMCs or T cells enriched from blood (not recorded which). This TCR was sampled from a woman in her forties or fifties who had recovered from COVID-19. The CDR3 coding sequence is TGCGCCAGCAGCCCTGAGGGACAGGGTGGCACCGGGGAGCTGTTTTTT. It encodes CASSPEGQGGTGELFF.